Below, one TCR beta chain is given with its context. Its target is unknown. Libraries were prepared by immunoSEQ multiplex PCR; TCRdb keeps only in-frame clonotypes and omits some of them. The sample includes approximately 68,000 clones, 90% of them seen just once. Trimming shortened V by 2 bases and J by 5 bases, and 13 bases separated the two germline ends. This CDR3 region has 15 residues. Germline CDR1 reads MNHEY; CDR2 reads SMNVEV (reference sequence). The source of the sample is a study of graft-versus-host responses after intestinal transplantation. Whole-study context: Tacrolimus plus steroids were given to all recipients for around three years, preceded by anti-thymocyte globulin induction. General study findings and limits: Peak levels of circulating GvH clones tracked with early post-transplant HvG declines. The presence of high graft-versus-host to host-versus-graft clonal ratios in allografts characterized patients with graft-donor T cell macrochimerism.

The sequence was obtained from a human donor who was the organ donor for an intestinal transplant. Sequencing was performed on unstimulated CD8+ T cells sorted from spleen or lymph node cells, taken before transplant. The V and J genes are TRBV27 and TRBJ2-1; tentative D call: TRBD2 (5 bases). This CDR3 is CASSLVSSRNNEQFF. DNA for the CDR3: TGTGCCAGCAGTTTAGTTTCTAGCCGAAACAATGAGCAGTTCTTC.